Detailed here is one T cell receptor beta chain. No cognate antigen has been identified for it. Base qualities are not recorded, but no much larger clone differs from it by a single base. These data originate in a study of blood T cell repertoires in COVID-19 (dated by TCRdb to between 2020 and 2021). Background for the entire study: Samples covering the acute and convalescent phases of COVID-19 were provided by collaborators in the United States, Italy and Spain. The prospective study material was composed of cDNA or gDNA derived from T cells, B-cell-depleted T cells, or PBMCs. The dataset comprised deeply sampled blood TCRbeta repertoires from subjects exposed to, actively infected with, or recovered from COVID-19. A freely available public database, intended as a resource for researchers studying the immune response to SARS-CoV-2, is where the repertoires were released. The samples were drawn from the first 160 participants of the ongoing ImmuneRACE study and from 1,200 or so subjects provided by 6 global collaborators. The sample metadata nearly always contained a de-identified subject ID, COVID-19 status, age in years and sex. Where HLA class I and class II types were available, the types were taken from metadata supplied by the sample provider, not from assay-based typing.

CDR1 and CDR2 are drawn from the germline V gene: SGHRS, YFSETQ. The germline ends are 14 bases apart after V is trimmed by 0 bases and J by 8 bases. The CDR3 starts with the cysteine, ends with the phenylalanine, and has 14 residues. Just CDR3 DNA is preserved here, 42 bases in frame from base 1. TCRbeta CDR3 regions were amplified from genomic DNA using the immunoSEQ Assay, a bias-controlled multiplex PCR. The published analysis was carried out like this. The number of nucleated cells in each sample was estimated by amplification of reference gene primers within the assay. To quantify the absolute abundance of each unique TCRbeta CDR3 rearrangement, sequence reads were collapsed and filtered. Productive Simpson clonality was computed per sample as the square root of Simpson's diversity index over productive rearrangements. This is the immuneACCESS table as TCRdb keeps it, with only in-frame sequences that have V and J called. A part of the clones is gone; compared with another copy, unresolved V genes explain less than half, and the rest is unexplained. The V and J calls and clone size come from that table; D and trimming were worked out from the DNA. The sample table shows 250,000 to 350,000 clones, and approximately 89% are seen once. Approximately 12% of the sample is taken by the ten largest.

The study at large found these results: Clinical and demographic metadata were provided uncurated, with the amount varying by source and participant.

Collaborating institutions collected whole blood in K2EDTA tubes following their own protocols. Collaborator samples were shipped for TCRbeta analysis as frozen whole blood, isolated PBMCs, or DNA extracted from either sample type. The receptor was derived from a woman in her fifties or sixties with acute or convalescent COVID-19. The V gene is TRBV5-1 and the J gene is TRBJ1-2; no D gene can be assigned with confidence. The specimen sequenced was peripheral blood. The CDR3 reads CASSLGPTSSGYTF. The nucleotides read TGCGCCAGCAGCTTGGGGCCAACCTCTTCGGGCTACACCTTC.